This entry lists 21 T cell receptor beta chains sequenced from one sample in a study of T cells expressing NK-cell markers. TCRdb re-called the 5' RACE reads; one entry per CDR3 protein, DNA not given. The repertoire table contains a few hundred thousand distinct CDR3 sequences. Material for sequencing was blood T cells: a sorted CD56 or NKG2C T cell subset, CD4+ or CD8+ T cells, or bulk PBMC T cells (not recorded which). Receptor source: a man aged 18-69 years in good health.

This rearrangement joins TRBV24-1 to TRBJ1-1. In germline, CDR1 is KGHDR, CDR2 SFDVKD. The CDR3 spans 14 residues. The CDR3 protein is CATTWRDFNTEAFF.

The chain recombines TRBV18 with TRBJ2-4; TCRdb's D gene call, TRBD1, goes unchecked for lack of DNA. This CDR3 contains 16 residues. From germline, CDR1 is KGHSH and CDR2 LQKENI. The CDR3 is CASSHGTGGWKNIQYF.

The J gene is TRBJ2-7, the V gene TRBV14; TCRdb designates TRBD2, a call that cannot be tested without DNA. The CDR3 consists of 12 residues. Germline V gene sequence: CDR1 SGHDN, CDR2 FVKESK. Here the CDR3 reads CASSQVAAKQYF.

The chain employs TRBV6-5 and TRBJ1-6; the D call from TCRdb, TRBD1, cannot be confirmed without DNA. CDR1 and CDR2 (germline): MNHEY, SVGAGI. This CDR3 has 17 residues. CDR3 in amino acids: CASSYSRESSYNSPLHF.

V gene TRBV21-1 combines with J gene TRBJ1-5. TRBV21-1 is listed as a pseudogene. The CDR3 is 11 amino acids. CDR3 sequence reads: CASAFGQPQHF.

The chain recombines TRBV18 with TRBJ1-4. CDR3 size: 18 residues. Germline CDR1 reads KGHSH; CDR2 reads LQKENI. The CDR3 here is CASSPIPAEATTNEKLFF.

The chain uses TRBV5-1 and TRBJ2-7; there is no DNA to check the TCRdb D call of TRBD1. CDR1 and CDR2 from the germline V gene are SGHRS and YFSETQ. The CDR3 is 15 residues long. CDR3 in amino acids: CASSPGNRDGHEQYF.

This chain links TRBV11-2 with TRBJ1-1; TCRdb reports TRBD1, a call that lacks DNA to check it against. The CDR3 has 13 residues. From germline, CDR1 is SGHAT and CDR2 FQNNGV. CDR3 amino acids: CASSLDYRSEAFF.

V gene TRBV28 combines with J gene TRBJ2-2. This CDR3 spans 15 amino acids. Germline V gene data show CDR1 as MDHEN and CDR2 as SYDVKM. The CDR3 is CASSFMMRYTGELFF.

This chain connects TRBV6-5 to TRBJ2-7; TCRdb gives TRBD1 as the D gene, but with no DNA this cannot be confirmed. The germline V gene encodes CDR1 MNHEY and CDR2 SVGAGI. This CDR3 spans 15 amino acids. The CDR3 sequence is CASSYGDSGTYEQYF.

The chain has TRBV4-2 and TRBJ2-3; TCRdb gives TRBD2 as the D gene, but with no DNA this cannot be confirmed. The CDR3 covers 17 residues. CDR1 is LGHNA and CDR2 is YNFKEQ in the germline V gene. The CDR3 sequence: CASSQGYSSVGTDTQYF.

This chain links TRBV20-1 with TRBJ1-4. CDR1 is DFQATT, CDR2 SNEGSKA, per germline (reference sequence). The CDR3 runs 14 residues. CDR3: CSASGPYHNEKLFF.

The V call is TRBV6-6, the J call TRBJ2-1; the D call from TCRdb, TRBD1, cannot be confirmed without DNA. The CDR3 loop spans 13 amino acids. The germline V gene encodes CDR1 MNHNY and CDR2 SVGAGI (reference sequence). CDR3 sequence: CASSYGGQGEQFF.

The J gene is TRBJ2-2, the V gene TRBV5-1; TCRdb calls TRBD1, which cannot be checked without DNA. Germline-derived CDR1 and CDR2 are SGHRS and YFSETQ. The CDR3 sequence is 15 residues long. The CDR3 is CASSLSGMNTGELFF.

This chain uses TRBV5-1 with TRBJ2-1. This CDR3 is built from 15 residues. Germline CDR1 SGHRS, CDR2 YFSETQ. The CDR3 region is CASSRSGGSSNEQFF.

V is TRBV2 and J is TRBJ1-2; absent DNA, TCRdb's TRBD1 call cannot be checked. The CDR3 totals 14 residues. The germline V gene has CDR1 SNHLY and CDR2 FYNNEI. The CDR3 sequence is CASSSTGERSGYTF.

The genes are TRBV5-1 and TRBJ1-3. Germline assignment: CDR1 SGHRS and CDR2 YFSETQ. The CDR3 totals 17 residues. CDR3 sequence: CASSLSGTLYSGNTIYF.

This chain joins TRBV27 and TRBJ2-2; TCRdb calls TRBD1, which cannot be checked without DNA. The CDR3 spans 15 residues. The germline CDR1 and CDR2 sequences are MNHEY and SMNVEV (reference sequence). The CDR3 reads CASSLKFGGTGELFF.

The chain recombines TRBV18 with TRBJ1-1; TCRdb names TRBD1, which stays unverified in the absence of DNA. This CDR3 spans 16 amino acids. Germline V gene data show CDR1 as KGHSH and CDR2 as LQKENI. The CDR3 sequence: CASSPLPGQMNTEAFF. Full variable domain (missing parts from reference TRBV18 and TRBJ1-1): NAGVMQNPRHLVRRRGQEARLRCSPMKGHSHVYWYRQLPEEGLKFMVYLQKENIIDESGMPKERFSAEFPKEGPSILRIQQVVRGDSAAYFCASSPLPGQMNTEAFFGQGTRLTVV.

The chain employs TRBV20-1 and TRBJ2-5; as DNA is missing, the TRBD1 call by TCRdb cannot be tested. Per germline, CDR1 DFQATT and CDR2 SNEGSKA (reference sequence). The length of the CDR3 is 14 residues. The CDR3 loop is CSASYRQGRETQYF.

The chain links TRBV7-2 to TRBJ2-2; TCRdb reports TRBD1, a call that lacks DNA to check it against. Germline lookup yields CDR1 SGHTA and CDR2 FQGNSA. The CDR3 totals 16 residues. The CDR3 sequence: CASSLGTALNTGELFF.